A single sample is the source of the 9 T cell receptor beta chains below, sequenced in a study of T cell responses to AZD1222 COVID-19 vaccine. The data were produced by immunoSEQ multiplex PCR, yet TCRdb's version contains in-frame clones alone and is incomplete. Here the sample spans around 130,000 clones, approximately 94% being singletons. Specimen: peripheral blood, collected on day 0 of AZD1222 vaccination. The origin of the receptors is an adult in good health.

This chain links TRBV4-3 with TRBJ2-1, with TRBD2 matching over 12 bases. The V segment lost 0 bases and the J segment 8 bases; nucleotides outside the gene matches: 5. Germline CDR1 is LGHNA and CDR2 is YSLEER. The CDR3 length is 16 residues. CDR3 in DNA: TGCGCCAGCAGCCAAGATCCCCTAGCGGGAGGGTATGAGCAGTTCTTC. It yields the protein CASSQDPLAGGYEQFF.

This clone was recorded a few times. The gene calls are TRBV27 and TRBJ2-7, with 9 nucleotides matching TRBD2. CDR3 length equals 15 residues. Germline V gene lookup returns CDR1 MNHEY and CDR2 SMNVEV (reference sequence). V lost 4 bases and J lost 6; bases outside the gene matches: 10. The CDR3 protein is CASSSFGAGGFEQYF. The CDR3 nucleotides are TGTGCCAGCAGTTCTTTTGGAGCGGGAGGATTCGAGCAGTACTTC.

This clone appeared once. The J gene is TRBJ1-6, the V gene TRBV12-3 or TRBV12-4; D not certain. Trimming cost V 6 bases and J 5 bases, with 8 bases left between them. This CDR3 has 13 amino acids. For the CDR3, the DNA is TGTGCCAGCAGGCTTATGAATAATTCACCCCTCCACTTT. It encodes CASRLMNNSPLHF.

This clone was detected a few times. An end of the junction differs from the germline gene, which may be a read error. This chain connects TRBV11-2 to TRBJ2-7, with 11 bases lining up with TRBD2. Germline lookup yields CDR1 SGHAT and CDR2 FQNNGV. The CDR3 totals 13 residues. The CDR3 sequence is CASSETDSGRGGF. CDR3 DNA: TGTGCCAGCAGCGAGACTGATAGCGGGAGGGGAGGCTTC.

The chain combines TRBV4-2 with TRBJ1-5; 7 bases are a match to TRBD1. The CDR3 is 15 amino acids. CDR1 LGHNA and CDR2 YNFKEQ come from the germline V gene. V gave up 0 bases and J gave up 6 bases; unmatched junction bases: 5. The CDR3 loop reads CASSQESTGSQPQHF. CDR3 DNA: TGTGCCAGCAGCCAAGAGTCGACAGGGAGTCAGCCCCAGCATTTT.

The CDR3 DNA reads as TGTGCCAGCAGCGAGCGCTCCGGGACAGAACTGTTTTTT. Protein sequence: CASSERSGTELFF. This chain connects TRBV9 to TRBJ1-4, with 7 positions matching TRBD1. Germline lookup yields CDR1 SGDLS and CDR2 YYNGEE. The CDR3 contains 13 residues. Losses at the gene ends were 3 bases for V and 12 bases for J; bases not matched to a gene: 8.

This sequence joins TRBV11-2 and TRBJ1-6, with a weak D call TRBD1 (5 bases). The CDR3 is 15 residues long. Germline V gene sequence: CDR1 SGHAT, CDR2 FQNNGV. The germline V and J ends were trimmed by 6 bases and 7 bases, with 16 bases remaining between them. The CDR3 DNA reads TGTGCCAGCAGGTCTTTGCAGGGCGGGAATTCACCCCTCCACTTT. Translation gives CASRSLQGGNSPLHF.

CDR3 in amino acids: CASSLGGGQNQPQHF. The CDR3 DNA follows: TGTGCCAGCAGCTTAGGGGGCGGACAAAATCAGCCCCAGCATTTT. The V and J genes are TRBV7-9 and TRBJ1-5, with D perhaps TRBD1 (5 bases). CDR3 length: 15 residues. The germline V and J ends were trimmed by 1 base and 4 bases, with 11 bases remaining between them. Germline CDR1 SEHNR, CDR2 FQNEAQ (reference sequence).

The rearrangement joins TRBV9 to TRBJ2-7; 7 bases line up with TRBD2. Trimming at V came to 3 bases and at J to 0 bases, leaving 6 bases not matched to a gene. This CDR3 has 15 amino acids. Germline CDR1 and CDR2: SGDLS and YYNGEE. CDR3 sequence: CASSARDYLSYEQYF. Written as DNA, the CDR3 is TGTGCCAGCAGCGCCCGGGACTACCTCTCCTACGAGCAGTACTTC.